This record looks at one TCR beta chain sequence and its context. The antigen it binds to is not known. No quality values exist for individual bases; no much larger clone is one base distant. According to the study, the label for this sample's treatment or condition signals: roughly ten-day PBMC culture with coronavirus spike peptide pools or control peptides (ViraFEST assay). The study used the ViraFEST assay, which expanded antigen-specific T cells with peptide pools and then identified expanded clonotypes by TCR sequencing. The convalescent patients' positive SARS-CoV-2 PCR tests fell between March and December 2020, which was before the Alpha, Beta and Delta variants emerged in the United States. Two million PBMCs per well were cultured in IMDM with roughly 5% human AB serum and approximately 9.8 IU/ml IL-2, plus 10 ug/ml peptide pools. On days 3 and 7, half of the culture medium was replaced with fresh IL-2-containing medium. CD4+ T cells were isolated after roughly 9 days of culture through negative selection using the EasySep CD4+ T cell isolation kit. Ficoll-Paque Plus gradient centrifugation was used to isolate PBMCs from whole blood, and the isolated PBMCs were then either used fresh or cryopreserved at -140C. In general, triplicate wells were set up for every culture condition.

The library came from PCR. DNA from cultured CD4+ T cells underwent TCR sequencing with the Oncomine TCR Beta short-read assay at the Johns Hopkins FTIC core. The QIAamp micro DNA kit was used to extract genomic DNA from the cultured CD4+ T cells. Oncomine TCR Beta libraries made from cultured CD4+ T cells were pooled using unique dual indexes and sequenced on an Illumina iSeq 100. The published analysis was carried out like this. Non-productive sequences were filtered out, and CDR3s that did not start with C, did not end with F or W, or were shorter than 7 amino acids were discarded. Antigen-specific clonotypes were identified using the MANAFEST web application through comparison of peptide-stimulated wells with reference and other culture wells. An FDR below 0.05, an odds ratio above 5, and a productive frequency above 0.1% in at least two of three replicate wells were required for clones to be considered positive. A clonotype was classed as cross-reactive if the clonotype showed significant expansion both in SARS-CoV-2 spike wells and in at least one common cold coronavirus spike condition. Levenshtein distances (stringdist) and unrooted phylogenetic trees (ape) in R version 3.6.1 were used to assess CDR3 homology. Through fastp at Q25 and MiXCR, TCRdb rebuilt clones from the public reads, retaining in-frame beta chains. One record per CDR3 amino acid sequence lists the most common genes and DNA. The V and J calls were not made by the authors but by TCRdb's processing. Here the sample has fewer than 13,000 distinct CDR3 sequences; around 21% occur a single time. The ten largest clones represent roughly an eighth of the sample.

The sample originates from a study of vaccination and CD4 T cells after COVID-19 (dated by TCRdb to between 2021 and 2024). As for the study more broadly: Convalescent patients had a positive SARS-CoV-2 result on nasal swab PCR, and of these patients, 8 or 9 had mild disease and one had severe disease. The spike-specific CD4+ TCR repertoire was compared before and after mRNA vaccination in approximately ten COVID-19 convalescent patients and a handful of infection-naive healthy vaccine recipients. The time from the second vaccine dose to post-vaccine blood sampling had a median of roughly 79 days and ranged from 14 to 241 days. The convalescent cohort included six males and four females, with two Hispanic individuals, seven Caucasians, two Asians and one multiracial person. Post-COVID blood samples were collected from convalescent patients a median of around 96 days after diagnosis, with a range of roughly 30 to 161 days. In control cultures, a CEFX viral epitope pool was used as positive control, an HIV-1 Nef peptide pool was used as negative control, or no peptide was added. Each participant got two doses of either the Pfizer-BioNTech BNT162b2 vaccine (n=8) or the Moderna mRNA-1273 vaccine (n=2). Overlapping spike peptide pools from SARS-CoV-2 and from the common cold coronaviruses HCoV-NL63, HCoV-OC43 and HCoV-229E were used as culture stimuli. General findings and caveats noted by the study authors: Relatively few convalescent patients were included in the study, and early timepoints after natural infection were not analyzed. Of the vaccine-specific clones in convalescent patients, 304 of 307, or nearly all, reacted only to SARS-CoV-2 spike and did not cross-react with common cold coronaviruses. The median count of SARS-CoV-2-reactive clonotypes went up from 20 to 25 after infection to 30 to 40 after vaccination, although the change was not significant. In convalescent patients, a median around 86% of post-vaccine SARS-CoV-2-reactive clones were detected only after vaccination, suggesting vaccine-specific priming.

This receptor was obtained from a human donor who had recovered from COVID-19. The sequencing used CD4+ T cells from blood, cultured in vitro, collected after SARS-CoV-2 vaccination.

This receptor has the CDR3 CASSQGERGRNTEAFF. The nucleotide sequence is given as TGCGCCAGCAGCCAGGGTGAGAGGGGCCGGAACACTGAAGCTTTCTTT. The V gene is TRBV4-1 and the J gene is TRBJ1-1; D gene: possibly TRBD1, on 5 matching bases. V gives up 3 bases and J gives up 1 base, and the segment between their germline ends measures 15 bases. Reading from cysteine to phenylalanine, the CDR3 counts 16 amino acids. The read is trimmed to its CDR3 DNA, 48 bases read in frame from base 1. CDR1 MGHRA and CDR2 YSYEKL were looked up in the germline V gene.